This TCR beta chain was observed in a study of blood T cell repertoires in COVID-19. The overall study: Acute and convalescent COVID-19 specimens originated in the United States, Italy and Spain. PBMCs, B-cell-depleted T cells, or T cells were the source of the cDNA or gDNA that made up the material.

In the source study's methods: Amplification from reference gene primers served as the basis for estimated nucleated cell counts. TCRdb keeps only in-frame clones here, not all; method: immunoSEQ multiplex PCR. V and J calls and clone size follow that table, whereas D and trimming were derived from the DNA. The sample carries roughly 190,000 clones, around 80% recorded once. This TCR derives from a man aged 25 to 40 with active or convalescent COVID-19. The sample taken for sequencing was peripheral blood.

CDR3 loop: CASSRGGERINIQYF. The CDR3 DNA reads as TGTGCCAGCAGTAGGGGAGGGGAAAGGATAAACATTCAGTACTTC. V usage is TRBV28 and J usage is TRBJ2-4; 7 bases agree with TRBD2. Germline CDR1 is MDHEN and CDR2 is SYDVKM. This CDR3 has 15 amino acids. V lost 5 bases and J lost 6; bases outside the gene matches: 10.